A selection of T cell receptor beta chains follows, all from one sample in a study of blood T cell repertoires in COVID-19. This table comes from immunoSEQ multiplex PCR, and its TCRdb copy is limited to in-frame clones, with some not included. The sample has about 140,000 clones; 65% to 85% are singletons. The sample taken for sequencing was peripheral blood. These receptors came from a woman aged 55-69 years with acute or convalescent COVID-19. CDR3s include the opening cysteine and the closing phenylalanine or tryptophan. The D gene is left open where the match is weak. Clone size is shown for a subset of rows, as once, few, many or a class of expanded clone.

v_gene	d_gene	abundance	len	j_gene	CDR3nt	CDR3aa
TRBV19	NA	few	13	TRBJ1-2	TGTGCCAGTACTCAGGAGGTCGGCTATGGCTACACCTTC	CASTQEVGYGYTF
TRBV25-1	TRBD1	many	15	TRBJ2-7	TGTGCCAGCAGTTATAAAGGACAGGGTCTGTCGGAGCAGTACTTC	CASSYKGQGLSEQYF
TRBV5-6	TRBD1	NA	12	TRBJ1-1	TGTGCCAGCAGCTCCTTAGACAGGGGAGCTTTCTTT	CASSSLDRGAFF
TRBV25-1	NA	NA	15	TRBJ1-4	TGTGCCAGCAGTGGCGCGACGGGGATGGCTGAAAAACTGTTTTTT	CASSGATGMAEKLFF
TRBV5-4	NA	NA	11	TRBJ2-1	TGTGCCAGCAGCTTGGTCGATGAGCAGTTCTTC	CASSLVDEQFF
TRBV10-3	TRBD1	once	12	TRBJ1-2	TGTGCCATCAGCGGGACAGACTATGGCTACACCTTC	CAISGTDYGYTF
TRBV29-1	TRBD1	NA	13	TRBJ1-1	TGCAGCGTTGATTTAAGGGACAGGGTGGCTGCTTTCTTT	CSVDLRDRVAAFF
TRBV6-1	TRBD1	NA	16	TRBJ2-7	TGTGCCAGCAGTGAAATGTGGGGACAGCCAGCATCCGAGCAGTACTTC	CASSEMWGQPASEQYF
TRBV3-1/TRBV3-2	NA	NA	12	TRBJ2-2	TGTGCCAGCAGCCAAGGAGCCGGGGAGCTGTTTTTT	CASSQGAGELFF
TRBV5-1	TRBD2	NA	17	TRBJ2-1	TGCGCCAGCAGCCCCGGGACTAGCGGAGGACCGCACAATGAGCAGTTCTTC	CASSPGTSGGPHNEQFF
TRBV7-8	NA	NA	14	TRBJ1-4	TGTGCCAGTAGCCAGGAGTTCAGAAATGAAAAACTGTTTTTT	CASSQEFRNEKLFF
TRBV15	NA	NA	15	TRBJ2-7	TGTGCCACCAGCAGAGATCTAGGCAGCTCCTACGAGCAGTACTTC	CATSRDLGSSYEQYF
TRBV5-1	NA	NA	14	TRBJ1-2	TGCGCCAGCAGCCTCAGCCAGACAGTTGAAGGCTACACCTTC	CASSLSQTVEGYTF
TRBV5-4	NA	NA	13	TRBJ2-1	TGTGCCAGCAGCAGCCCATCGCACAATGAGCAGTTCTTC	CASSSPSHNEQFF
TRBV6-1	TRBD2	NA	14	TRBJ2-3	TGTGCCAGCAGTGAATACAGCGGGATAGATACGCAGTATTTT	CASSEYSGIDTQYF
TRBV27	TRBD2	NA	15	TRBJ2-1	TGTGCCAGCAGGTTAGCGGGAACCTCCTACAATGAGCAGTTCTTC	CASRLAGTSYNEQFF